The rows below give T cell receptor beta chains drawn from one sample of a study of response to subunit inactivated influenza vaccine. TCRdb re-derived calls from the RT-PCR reads in MiXCR, one entry per CDR3 protein. The sample has fewer than 750,000 distinct CDR3 sequences; around 13% are singletons. Sequencing used PBMCs from blood, obtained approximately 13 days after vaccination. These TCRs come from a man over 45 who received an inactivated influenza vaccine. CDR3s include the opening cysteine and the closing phenylalanine or tryptophan. Fields, in order: J gene, V gene, CDR3 protein.

>TRBJ2-7|TRBV28
CASSTPGTGTSYEQYF
>TRBJ1-1|TRBV10-3
CAIGPGDTEAFF
>TRBJ1-2|TRBV20-1
CSATARGGAYGYTF
>TRBJ2-7|TRBV7-6
CASSSTPLDSGQYF
>TRBJ2-1|TRBV15
CATSYQGYNEQFF
>TRBJ2-5|TRBV4-3
CASSQDWHQETQYF
>TRBJ2-7|TRBV10-3
CATSHMDTSYEQYF
>TRBJ2-1|TRBV28
CASSSRTGAVDEQFF
>TRBJ1-1|TRBV7-2
CASSLVQGVKTEAFF
>TRBJ1-1|TRBV5-1
CASSPQGTEAFF
>TRBJ1-2|TRBV6-5
CASRLQGAVYGYTF
>TRBJ2-7|TRBV6-2/TRBV6-3
CASNQRGLAGDEQYF
>TRBJ1-5|TRBV4-2
CASSQTDGSNQPQHF
>TRBJ2-5|TRBV7-6
CASSRSPWEGPKTQYF
>TRBJ2-2|TRBV15
CATSREPLGTGELFF
>TRBJ1-4|TRBV12-3/TRBV12-4
CASGRQGASDNEKLFF
>TRBJ2-1|TRBV3-1
CASSQVARRGLSSYNEQFF
>TRBJ2-7|TRBV25-1
CASSDVGSNYEQYF
>TRBJ2-3|TRBV20-1
CSARDLGGGWDTQYF
>TRBJ2-5|TRBV3-1
CASGTVQETQYF
>TRBJ1-2|TRBV6-2/TRBV6-3
CASTPGTDFYGYTF
>TRBJ2-7|TRBV20-1
CSARVMGTGGRGEQYF
>TRBJ1-5|TRBV20-1
CSARVPGNQPQHF
>TRBJ2-2|TRBV7-9
CASSLTGTNTGELFF
>TRBJ1-2|TRBV19
CASKRTGGSGGYTF
>TRBJ2-7|TRBV14
CASSPTGFSYEQYF
>TRBJ2-3|TRBV20-1
CSARPRQGRLADMQYF
>TRBJ2-2|TRBV4-2
CASSQGPTGDITGELFF
>TRBJ2-3|TRBV4-1
CASSLRAGGDTQYF
>TRBJ2-2|TRBV24-1
CATSDLGSGRTGELFF
>TRBJ1-2|TRBV5-5
CASSLDGKAHYGYTF
>TRBJ2-4|TRBV4-3
CASSLSSPGAIQYF
>TRBJ2-6|TRBV27
CASSFIAGVSGANVLTF
>TRBJ2-2|TRBV11-2
CASSWIRGGPTGELFF
>TRBJ1-2|TRBV7-2
CASSFGQGLDYGYTF